A single sample is the source of the 25 T cell receptor beta chains below, sequenced in a study of somatic mutations in cytotoxic T cells in rheumatoid arthritis. The method was immunoSEQ multiplex PCR; TCRdb's version includes in-frame clones alone and lacks a portion of them. The table shows about 18,000 clones, with approximately 84% occurring only once. Sequenced input: CD8+ T cells sorted from blood. Receptor source: an adult with rheumatoid arthritis.

Within the sample, this clone is medium-sized. The chain carries TRBV6-5 and TRBJ1-5; a weak D match, TRBD1 (5 bases). Germline CDR1 is MNHEY and CDR2 is SVGAGI. The CDR3 has 15 amino acids. V dropped 6 bases and J dropped 1 base, with 13 bases sitting between them. The CDR3, as DNA: TGTGCCAGCAGCCCCGGTGGGGGGAGCAATCAGCCCCAGCATTTT. As protein: CASSPGGGSNQPQHF.

The chain has TRBV14 and TRBJ1-2, with D tentatively TRBD1 (5 bases). CDR1 and CDR2 (germline): SGHDN, FVKESK. Trimming pared 3 bases from V and 7 bases from J, leaving 15 bases between. This CDR3 is built from 14 residues. In DNA form, the CDR3 reads TGTGCCAGCAGCCAGATCCAGGGCGATAGTGGCTACACCTTC. This codes for CASSQIQGDSGYTF.

The chain recombines TRBV27 with TRBJ1-1, with D possibly matching TRBD1 (6 bases). V shed 4 bases and J shed 5 bases, with 14 bases lying between them. The length of the CDR3 is 14 residues. In germline, CDR1 is MNHEY, CDR2 SMNVEV (reference sequence). The CDR3 DNA reads TGTGCCAGCAGTTGGGGCCCCCAGGGGACTGAAGCTTTCTTT. Residues: CASSWGPQGTEAFF.

The chain joins TRBV30 to TRBJ1-5; D is unresolved. The germline V gene encodes CDR1 GTSNPN and CDR2 SVGIG (reference sequence). The V end was cut by 4 bases, the J end by 4 bases, with 8 bases between. The CDR3 covers 12 residues. CDR3 sequence: CAWNLENQPQHF. The CDR3 coding sequence is TGTGCCTGGAATCTCGAGAATCAGCCCCAGCATTTT.

This clone was counted once. V is TRBV10-2 and J is TRBJ2-7; 11 bases are shared with TRBD1. Germline V gene sequence: CDR1 WSHSY, CDR2 SAAADI. There are 15 residues in the CDR3. V was clipped by 6 bases and J by 2 bases; unmatched bases: 6. DNA of the CDR3: TGCGCCAGCAGGGCCGGGACAGGGGGAACCTACGAGCAGTACTTC. It specifies CASRAGTGGTYEQYF.

V gene TRBV7-8 combines with J gene TRBJ1-5; D remains ambiguous. Germline V CDR1 and CDR2: SGHVS, FQNEAQ. The CDR3 totals 16 residues. Trimming removed 2 bases from V and 4 bases from J, with 15 bases in between. CDR3 DNA sequence: TGTGCCAGCAGCTTATATGAAGACCCTACTAATCAGCCCCAGCATTTT. Translating it yields CASSLYEDPTNQPQHF.

The V and J genes are TRBV27 and TRBJ2-7; 9 bases match TRBD2. CDR1 is MNHEY, CDR2 SMNVEV, per germline (reference sequence). The V and J ends lost 6 bases and 2 bases, in that order; junction bases with no gene match: 5. This CDR3 spans 14 amino acids. The CDR3 is CASSIAGGPYEQYF. The CDR3 coding sequence is TGTGCCAGCAGCATCGCGGGGGGGCCCTACGAGCAGTACTTC.

In nucleotides, the CDR3 is TGTGCCAGCAGCCCCAACAGGATTAGCGGGAGTTTCTACGAGCAGTACTTC. It specifies CASSPNRISGSFYEQYF. The chain combines TRBV5-8 with TRBJ2-7, with 9 bases lining up with TRBD2. V was clipped by 4 bases and J by 3 bases; unmatched bases: 14. Per germline, CDR1 SGHTS and CDR2 YDEGEE. The CDR3 has 17 amino acids.

The rearrangement uses TRBV6-4 and TRBJ1-2, with no clear D. Germline V gene sequence: CDR1 MRHNA, CDR2 SNTAGT. The CDR3 is 14 residues long. The germline V and J ends were trimmed by 4 bases and 0 bases, with 9 bases remaining between them. Written as DNA, the CDR3 is TGTGCCAGCAGTGTCGGCGGATCTAACTATGGCTACACCTTC. Its translation: CASSVGGSNYGYTF.

CDR3 nucleotides: TGTGCCTGGAGCCGGGACTCTATCTCTGGAAACACCATATATTTT. This encodes CAWSRDSISGNTIYF. The V and J genes are TRBV30 and TRBJ1-3; the D gene is possibly TRBD1 (5 bases). V was pared by 3 bases and J by 0 bases, with 12 bases between. CDR1 is GTSNPN and CDR2 is SVGIG in the germline V gene (reference sequence). The CDR3 spans 15 residues.

The chain couples TRBV5-5 to TRBJ1-1; D is uncertain. The CDR3 loop spans 13 amino acids. Germline V gives CDR1 SGHKS, CDR2 YYEKEE (reference sequence). V was pared by 4 bases and J by 4 bases, with 11 bases between. The CDR3 bases are TGTGCCAGCAGCCACCCCCCGGGCACTGAAGCTTTCTTT. Translation gives CASSHPPGTEAFF.

The chain is built from TRBV7-9 and TRBJ2-5; the D gene is possibly TRBD2 (6 bases). From germline, CDR1 is SEHNR and CDR2 FQNEAQ (reference sequence). The length of the CDR3 is 15 residues. Between the trimmed V and J ends, which lost 2 bases and 5 bases, there was a span of 15 bases. This chain's CDR3 is CASSLPGGIGETQYF. CDR3 nucleotide sequence: TGTGCCAGCAGCTTACCTGGGGGGATTGGGGAGACCCAGTACTTC.

This clone turned up a few times. The gene calls are TRBV4-1 and TRBJ2-7; TRBD1 agrees at 9 bases. CDR3 length: 14 residues. CDR1 and CDR2 (germline): MGHRA, YSYEKL. The V gene end was trimmed by 1 base and the J gene end by 2 bases; junction bases not matched to a gene: 0. The CDR3 nucleotides read TGCGCCAGCAGCCAAGGACAGGGGGCCTACGAGCAGTACTTC. Encoded protein: CASSQGQGAYEQYF.

The rearrangement uses TRBV27 and TRBJ2-1, with TRBD1 identical over 9 bases. Germline V gene data show CDR1 as MNHEY and CDR2 as SMNVEV (reference sequence). The CDR3 is made up of 14 amino acids. V was clipped by 6 bases and J by 6 bases; unmatched bases: 6. In nucleotides, the CDR3 is TGTGCCAGCAGGTGGGGACAGGGAAGCAATGAGCAGTTCTTC. Amino acids: CASRWGQGSNEQFF.

V gene TRBV4-1 combines with J gene TRBJ1-2, with D maybe TRBD1 (5 bases). The germline V and J ends were trimmed by 0 bases and 2 bases, with 10 bases remaining between them. This CDR3 has 15 residues. Germline CDR1 and CDR2: MGHRA and YSYEKL. The CDR3 sequence is CASSQEWGRNYGYTF. The CDR3 DNA reads as TGCGCCAGCAGCCAAGAATGGGGACGGAACTATGGCTACACCTTC.

This clone appeared a single time. The CDR3 spells CATHTGPGSNQPQHF. The DNA of the CDR3 is TGTGCCACACACACAGGGCCGGGGAGCAATCAGCCCCAGCATTTT. The chain joins TRBV6-6 to TRBJ1-5; tentatively, D is TRBD1 (6 bases). V gave up 10 bases and J gave up 1 base, with 17 bases separating them. Germline V gives CDR1 MNHNY, CDR2 SVGAGI (reference sequence). The CDR3 length is 15 residues.

This chain links TRBV10-3 with TRBJ1-1; D unresolved. The CDR3 spans 12 residues. The germline gives CDR1 ENHRY, CDR2 SYGVKD. V dropped 2 bases and J dropped 5 bases, with 6 bases sitting between them. The CDR3 nucleotides are TGTGCCATCAGTGAGGGAGGGACTGAAGCTTTCTTT. This gives the protein CAISEGGTEAFF.

V and J are TRBV2 and TRBJ1-2; 12 bases are a match to TRBD1. The germline V gene has CDR1 SNHLY and CDR2 FYNNEI. Germline trimming cut 2 bases from V and 4 bases from J; bases unmatched to any gene: 8. The CDR3 consists of 17 residues. CDR3 nucleotide sequence: TGTGCCAGCAGTGAAATAGGGACAGGGGGCGGGAGCTATGGCTACACCTTC. Its translation is CASSEIGTGGGSYGYTF.

The chain employs TRBV14 and TRBJ1-5, with TRBD1 identical over 9 bases. V lost 4 bases and J lost 0; bases outside the gene matches: 13. The CDR3 totals 19 residues. The germline V gene encodes CDR1 SGHDN and CDR2 FVKESK. The CDR3 DNA sequence: TGTGCCAGCAGCCCCCCTGGACAGGGGCGGTTCGGTAGCAATCAGCCCCAGCATTTT. Translation gives CASSPPGQGRFGSNQPQHF.

In this sample, this clone turned up a few times. Its ends do not fully match the called genes, so a read error is possible. The V call is TRBV5-6, the J call TRBJ2-1, with 7 bases identical to TRBD1. The CDR3 totals 15 residues. Per germline, CDR1 SGHDT and CDR2 YYEEEE. The CDR3 region is CASTLRGGLNNEQFF. CDR3 DNA sequence: TGTGCCAGCACCTTGCGAGGGGGCCTAAACAATGAGCAGTTCTTC. Variable domain in full (rest from reference TRBV5-6 and TRBJ2-1): DAGVTQSPTHLIKTRGQQVTLRCSPKSGHDTVSWYQQALGQGPQFIFQYYEEEERQRGNFPDRFSGHQFPNYSSELNVNALLLGDSALYLCASTLRGGLNNEQFFGPGTRLTVL.

This clone was observed a few times. CDR3 in DNA: TGTGCCAGCAGTACCCTGACGGGGTATGGCTACACCTTC. Residues: CASSTLTGYGYTF. This sequence joins TRBV6-1 and TRBJ1-2; D remains unclear. The ends were cut back, 5 bases at V and 5 bases at J, with 12 bases in the middle. The CDR3 consists of 13 residues. Germline V gene data show CDR1 as MNHNS and CDR2 as SASEGT.

The CDR3 DNA sequence: TGTGCCAGCAGCTTTCGGACCTACGAGCAGTACTTC. Its protein is CASSFRTYEQYF. This rearrangement joins TRBV5-6 to TRBJ2-7; D not resolved. This CDR3 is 12 amino acids long. The V end was cut by 2 bases, the J end by 2 bases, with 5 bases between. Germline CDR1 and CDR2: SGHDT and YYEEEE.

In this sample, this clone turned up a few times. The chain couples TRBV5-1 to TRBJ2-7; D possibly corresponds to TRBD1 (5 bases). V gave up 0 bases and J gave up 3 bases, with 10 bases separating them. Germline V CDR1 and CDR2: SGHRS, YFSETQ. This CDR3 is built from 14 residues. The CDR3 loop is CASSLDRPDYEQYF. Here the CDR3 DNA reads TGCGCCAGCAGCTTGGACAGGCCCGACTACGAGCAGTACTTC.

The gene calls are TRBV6-4 and TRBJ2-1, with no clear D. This CDR3 has 13 amino acids. Germline CDR1 MRHNA, CDR2 SNTAGT. V was trimmed by 5 bases and J by 5 bases, leaving 10 bases between them. The CDR3 loop is CASSPTSNNEQFF. The DNA for the CDR3 is TGTGCCAGCAGTCCGACTTCGAACAATGAGCAGTTCTTC.

The gene calls are TRBV5-4 and TRBJ2-1, with 8 bases lining up with TRBD2. CDR3 length: 18 residues. V was clipped by 0 bases and J by 6 bases; unmatched bases: 14. CDR1 is SGHNT and CDR2 is YYREEE in the germline V gene (reference sequence). CDR3: CASSLGRGGITRRNEQFF. The CDR3, as DNA: TGTGCCAGCAGCTTGGGACGGGGGGGGATCACCCGGCGCAATGAGCAGTTCTTC. The whole variable domain, remainder taken from reference TRBV5-4 and TRBJ2-1, is ETGVTQSPTHLIKTRGQQVTLRCSSQSGHNTVSWYQQALGQGPQFIFQYYREEENGRGNFPPRFSGLQFPNYSSELNVNALELDDSALYLCASSLGRGGITRRNEQFFGPGTRLTVL.